This T cell receptor (beta chain) was recorded in a study of blood T cell repertoires in COVID-19. Overall study: COVID-19 samples collected from the United States, Italy and Spain covered acute and convalescent phases. Sources were T cells, B-cell-depleted T cells, or PBMCs; the material itself was cDNA or gDNA.

In the original workflow: Reference gene primers were amplified, and this amplification served to estimate nucleated cell counts. Some clones are missing from TCRdb's copy, which holds only in-frame ones; the method was immunoSEQ multiplex PCR. V, J and clone size were drawn from that table, and D and trimming were deduced from the DNA. Of approximately 120,000 clones in the sample, roughly 84% were seen once. This CDR3 has 13 amino acids. The germline CDR1 and CDR2 sequences are LNHDA and SQIVND (reference sequence). Of note for this clone: The junction and the germline gene differ at one end; a read error may be behind it.

The chain has TRBV19 and TRBJ2-3, with D tentatively TRBD1 (5 bases). Sequencing used peripheral blood. The sequence came from an elderly woman with acute or convalescent COVID-19. The CDR3 DNA is TGTGCCAGTAGTATAAGGGCTACAGGTACGCAGTATTTT. This codes for CASSIRATGTQYF.